This T cell receptor (beta chain) was sequenced for a study of OX40 agonist ivuxolimab in advanced cancers. This clone is medium-sized within its sample. The CDR3 is made up of 17 amino acids. The repertoire was sequenced with immunoSEQ multiplex PCR; TCRdb's copy has only in-frame clones and lacks some. This repertoire shows tens of thousands of clones, under 85% found once; its top ten account for around 5%. The TCR comes from an adult with an advanced solid tumor such as melanoma, head and neck, liver or kidney cancer. The chain recombines TRBV21-1 with TRBJ2-7; the table's D call, TRBD2, has no DNA check behind it. TRBV21-1 is assigned pseudogene status. This sample comprised CD4+ or CD8+ T cells sorted from blood, obtained in a trial of the OX40 agonist ivuxolimab. As DNA, the CDR3 is TGTGCCAGCATTTTCGTCGGGCGTAGCGGGGCTTCCTACGAGCAGTACTTC. This sequence encodes CASIFVGRSGASYEQYF.